This entry lists 32 T cell receptor beta chains sequenced from one sample in a study of blood T cell repertoires in COVID-19. Measured with immunoSEQ multiplex PCR; TCRdb has only the in-frame clones, and not every one. The sample has approximately 480,000 clones; roughly nine tenths are singletons. The sequenced material came from peripheral blood. The receptor set was obtained from a man younger than 35 with COVID-19, enrolled during active disease.

This chain links TRBV6-5 with TRBJ2-2, with a possible D match to TRBD2 (5 bases). The V end was cut by 6 bases, the J end by 4 bases, with 12 bases between. The CDR3 is 14 residues long. Per germline, CDR1 MNHEY and CDR2 SVGAGI. CDR3 in amino acids: CASRSRVATGELFF. The CDR3 DNA is TGTGCCAGCAGATCGAGGGTCGCCACCGGGGAGCTGTTTTTT.

The chain links TRBV18 to TRBJ2-1, with 10 bases identical to TRBD1. Per the germline V gene, CDR1 is KGHSH and CDR2 is LQKENI. V lost 2 bases and J lost 2; bases outside the gene matches: 3. The CDR3 is made up of 16 amino acids. The CDR3 loop reads CASSPLGTGAYNEQFF. Written as DNA, the CDR3 is TGTGCCAGCTCACCATTGGGGACAGGGGCCTACAATGAGCAGTTCTTC.

This chain links TRBV24-1 with TRBJ2-1, with 15 nucleotides matching TRBD2. The CDR3 has 20 amino acids. Germline CDR1 is KGHDR and CDR2 is SFDVKD. The trim removed 4 bases at V and 3 bases at J, leaving 12 bases unmatched. The CDR3 reads CATSEGGLAGGASIYNEQFF. CDR3 nucleotide sequence: TGTGCCACCAGTGAGGGGGGACTAGCGGGAGGAGCCTCGATCTACAATGAGCAGTTCTTC.

The rearrangement uses TRBV9 and TRBJ2-3; D is possibly TRBD1 (7 bases). The length of the CDR3 is 21 residues. V was trimmed by 4 bases and J by 0 bases, leaving 30 bases between them. The germline CDR1 and CDR2 sequences are SGDLS and YYNGEE. The CDR3 reads CASSYGQARGTPSPSTDTQYF. The DNA for the CDR3 is TGTGCCAGCAGCTACGGACAGGCCCGCGGGACCCCAAGTCCCAGCACAGATACGCAGTATTTT.

The sample holds one count of this clone. The CDR3 DNA is TGTGCCAGCAGCTCCCCACAGGCGCTTTACAATGAGCAGTTCTTC. Amino acids: CASSSPQALYNEQFF. The genes are TRBV11-3 and TRBJ2-1, with D tentatively TRBD1 (5 bases). The germline gives CDR1 SGHNT, CDR2 YENEEA. The CDR3 is 15 residues long. V was trimmed by 4 bases and J by 4 bases, leaving 14 bases between them.

The rearrangement joins TRBV6-6 to TRBJ2-5; 8 bases are shared with TRBD2. The V and J ends lost 4 bases and 5 bases, in that order; junction bases with no gene match: 6. In germline, CDR1 is MNHNY, CDR2 SVGAGI (reference sequence). The length of the CDR3 is 14 residues. The CDR3, as DNA: TGTGCCAGCAGTTTAAGCGGGGGCGGGGAGACCCAGTACTTC. It codes for CASSLSGGGETQYF.

The chain combines TRBV7-9 with TRBJ1-6; D not resolved. The germline gives CDR1 SEHNR, CDR2 FQNEAQ (reference sequence). The CDR3 has 13 amino acids. Trimming left V 6 bases short and J 10 bases short, with 13 bases between. The CDR3 bases are TGTGCCAGCAGTGGAGGAAATCGATCACCCCTCCACTTT. Its protein product is CASSGGNRSPLHF.

The chain employs TRBV18 and TRBJ2-2; possibly TRBD1 for D (6 bases). The V and J ends lost 4 bases and 13 bases respectively, with 22 bases between them. The CDR3 has 15 amino acids. The germline V gene has CDR1 KGHSH and CDR2 LQKENI. The CDR3 protein is CASSQDRDTKRGLFF. The DNA of the CDR3 is TGTGCCAGCTCACAGGACCGGGACACAAAACGTGGGCTGTTTTTT.

J is TRBJ2-7 and V is TRBV5-5; 7 nucleotides match TRBD1. V lost 3 bases and J lost 3; bases outside the gene matches: 3. From germline, CDR1 is SGHKS and CDR2 YYEKEE (reference sequence). The CDR3 extends over 13 amino acids. Here the CDR3 reads CASSWQGVYEQYF. CDR3 nucleotides: TGTGCCAGCAGCTGGCAGGGGGTCTACGAGCAGTACTTC.

This chain connects TRBV11-2 to TRBJ1-6, with 10 bases fitting TRBD1. The V gene end was trimmed by 6 bases and the J gene end by 8 bases; junction bases not matched to a gene: 4. The CDR3 runs 14 residues. CDR1 is SGHAT and CDR2 is FQNNGV in the germline V gene. As DNA, the CDR3 is TGTGCCAGCAGACAGACAGGGGGCGATTCACCCCTCCACTTT. This encodes CASRQTGGDSPLHF. The variable domain in full, completed from reference TRBV11-2 and TRBJ1-6, reads EAGVAQSPRYKIIEKRQSVAFWCNPISGHATLYWYQQILGQGPKLLIQFQNNGVVDDSQLPKDRFSAERLKGVDSTLKIQPAKLEDSAVYLCASRQTGGDSPLHFGNGTRLTVT.

V and J are TRBV4-1 and TRBJ2-3; D not certain. In germline, CDR1 is MGHRA, CDR2 YSYEKL. There are 16 residues in the CDR3. Between the trimmed V and J ends, which lost 1 base and 2 bases, there was a span of 13 bases. This CDR3 is CASSQGGIRPTDTQYF. CDR3 nucleotide sequence: TGCGCCAGCAGCCAAGGAGGAATCCGTCCCACAGATACGCAGTATTTT.

The chain uses TRBV28 and TRBJ2-7, with TRBD2 matching 10 bases. The ends lost 3 bases at V and 2 bases at J; junction bases unmatched: 4. Germline V gives CDR1 MDHEN, CDR2 SYDVKM. The CDR3 extends over 15 amino acids. CDR3 DNA: TGTGCCAGCAGTTTGCTAGCGGGAGCCGCCTACGAGCAGTACTTC. This sequence encodes CASSLLAGAAYEQYF.

The V call is TRBV11-3, the J call TRBJ2-3, with 11 bases fitting TRBD2. The CDR3 is made up of 16 amino acids. With V trimmed by 5 bases and J by 4 bases, 8 bases remained unmatched. CDR1 and CDR2 from the germline V gene are SGHNT and YENEEA. CDR3 sequence: CASSQRTSGPPDTQYF. The CDR3 nucleotides are TGTGCCAGCAGCCAACGGACTAGCGGGCCACCAGATACGCAGTATTTT.

The CDR3 here is CASRDSANTEAFF. The CDR3, as DNA: TGTGCCTCGAGGGACAGCGCGAACACTGAAGCTTTCTTT. V is TRBV19 and J is TRBJ1-1, with 7 bases identical to TRBD1. This CDR3 is 13 amino acids long. After removal of 11 bases from V and 1 base from J, the junction contained 7 bases not matched to a gene. Germline V gives CDR1 LNHDA, CDR2 SQIVND (reference sequence).

This clone was observed a handful of times. The J gene is TRBJ1-5, the V gene TRBV20-1; tentatively, D is TRBD1 (6 bases). V lost 3 bases and J 4 bases, leaving 10 bases between the germline ends. Germline CDR1 is DFQATT and CDR2 is SNEGSKA (reference sequence). CDR3 length: 13 residues. In nucleotides, the CDR3 is TGCAGTGCTAGTACAGGGCATAATCAGCCCCAGCATTTT. Translation gives CSASTGHNQPQHF.

The rearrangement joins TRBV4-1 to TRBJ2-7; no definite D call. The V end lost 3 bases, the J end lost 4 bases, and 25 bases lay between the germline ends. CDR1 and CDR2 from the germline V gene are MGHRA and YSYEKL. This CDR3 region has 18 residues. CDR3 DNA sequence: TGCGCCAGCAGCCATGAGATCCGTCTACCCACCGTGACATACGAGCAGTACTTC. It is translated as CASSHEIRLPTVTYEQYF.

The V gene is TRBV27, the J gene TRBJ1-1; 7 bases align to TRBD1. With V trimmed by 6 bases and J by 4 bases, 8 bases remained unmatched. The germline CDR1 and CDR2 sequences are MNHEY and SMNVEV (reference sequence). The length of the CDR3 is 14 residues. CDR3 in DNA: TGTGCCAGCAGCCGAGGGGGCAGTTCCACTGAAGCTTTCTTT. It encodes CASSRGGSSTEAFF.

V and J are TRBV24-1 and TRBJ1-2; D gene unclear. V lost 4 bases to trimming and J lost 8 bases, with 13 bases between them. The CDR3 is made up of 13 amino acids. CDR1 is KGHDR and CDR2 is SFDVKD in the germline V gene. The CDR3 loop reads CATSDSEMRGYTF. For the CDR3, the DNA is TGTGCCACCAGTGACTCGGAAATGAGGGGCTACACCTTC.

CDR3 in DNA: TGTGCCAGCTCACCGCGGGACCCTAACTATGGCTACACCTTC. Protein product: CASSPRDPNYGYTF. The gene calls are TRBV18 and TRBJ1-2, with D maybe TRBD1 (5 bases). Germline-derived CDR1 and CDR2 are KGHSH and LQKENI. This CDR3 comprises 14 residues. V was clipped by 3 bases and J by 0 bases, with 8 bases between them.

The V call is TRBV11-2, the J call TRBJ2-7; D remains unclear. The germline CDR1 and CDR2 sequences are SGHAT and FQNNGV. The CDR3 runs to 14 residues. Deletions cut 0 bases from V and 1 base from J, with 7 bases between. CDR3 DNA sequence: TGTGCCAGCAGCTTAGATTTCCCTTCCTACGAGCAGTACTTC. It specifies CASSLDFPSYEQYF.

The chain is built from TRBV15 and TRBJ2-7; 8 nucleotides align to TRBD2. V was pared by 8 bases and J by 2 bases, with 8 bases of the junction left unmatched. Germline V lookup: CDR1 LNHNV, CDR2 YYDKDF (reference sequence). The CDR3 runs to 14 residues. In DNA form, the CDR3 reads TGTGCCACCCTCAGCGGGAGAGACACCTACGAGCAGTACTTC. This codes for CATLSGRDTYEQYF. Filled out from reference TRBV15 and TRBJ2-7, the complete variable domain reads DAMVIQNPRYQVTQFGKPVTLSCSQTLNHNVMYWYQQKSSQAPKLLFHYYDKDFNNEADTPDNFQSRRPNTSFCFLDIRSPGLGDTAMYLCATLSGRDTYEQYFGPGTRLTVT.

The chain combines TRBV25-1 with TRBJ2-3, with D perhaps TRBD1 (5 bases). Deletions cut 8 bases from V and 6 bases from J, with 12 bases between. CDR1 is MGHDK and CDR2 is SYGVNS in the germline V gene. The CDR3 extends over 12 amino acids. The CDR3 loop is CASGFRVDTQYF. The CDR3 DNA reads TGTGCCAGCGGGTTCAGGGTTGATACGCAGTATTTT.

The genes are TRBV18 and TRBJ1-1; TRBD1 matches at 9 bases. Germline loops: CDR1 KGHSH, CDR2 LQKENI. V shed 5 bases, J shed 5 bases, and the junction held 15 bases outside the gene matches. This CDR3 is 17 amino acids long. The CDR3 loop reads CASSSTGTGNVGTEAFF. In DNA form, the CDR3 reads TGTGCCAGCTCATCGACCGGGACAGGGAATGTAGGAACTGAAGCTTTCTTT.

This rearrangement joins TRBV2 to TRBJ2-7; the match to TRBD1 covers 11 bases. CDR3 size: 13 residues. Per germline, CDR1 SNHLY and CDR2 FYNNEI. V lost 5 bases to trimming and J lost 6 bases; unmatched junction nucleotides: 3. CDR3 residues: CASSLGQGGEQYF. The CDR3 nucleotides are TGTGCCAGCAGTCTGGGACAGGGGGGCGAGCAGTACTTC.

The rearrangement uses TRBV2 and TRBJ2-1, with TRBD2 identical over 11 bases. The CDR3 contains 16 residues. Trimming at V came to 3 bases and at J to 7 bases, leaving 8 bases not matched to a gene. Germline V gene data show CDR1 as SNHLY and CDR2 as FYNNEI. The CDR3 here is CASSEVRLAGGNEQFF. CDR3 coding DNA: TGTGCCAGCAGTGAGGTGCGGCTAGCGGGAGGAAATGAGCAGTTCTTC.

The CDR3 loop reads CASSLTGLVGDEQFF. The CDR3 region has the DNA TGTGCCAGCAGCTTAACTGGACTAGTCGGCGATGAGCAGTTCTTC. J is TRBJ2-1 and V is TRBV7-9, with 7 bases lining up with TRBD2. Per the germline V gene, CDR1 is SEHNR and CDR2 is FQNEAQ (reference sequence). Unmatched junction bases numbered 9, after V lost 2 bases and J lost 8 bases. This CDR3 has 15 residues. Looking up the rest from reference TRBV7-9 and TRBJ2-1 gives the full variable domain: DTGVSQNPRHKITKRGQNVTFRCDPISEHNRLYWYRQTLGQGPEFLTYFQNEAQLEKSRLLSDRFSAERPKGSFSTLEIQRTEQGDSAMYLCASSLTGLVGDEQFFGPGTRLTVL.

This chain uses TRBV3-1 (or the pseudogene TRBV3-2) with TRBJ1-5; D call uncertain. V lost 1 base and J 5 bases, leaving 3 bases between the germline ends. The germline gives CDR1 LGHDT, CDR2 YNNKEL (reference sequence). The CDR3 covers 12 residues. DNA of the CDR3: TGTGCCAGCAGCCAAGCCGATCAGCCCCAGCATTTT. This encodes CASSQADQPQHF.

The chain joins TRBV12-5 to TRBJ2-1; 8 bases are a match to TRBD1. Germline CDR1 LGHNT, CDR2 FRNRAP. This CDR3 has 13 residues. V lost 6 bases and J lost 7; bases outside the gene matches: 5. The CDR3, as DNA: TGTGCTAGTGGGATGACAGGGGTGAATGAGCAGTTCTTC. This gives the protein CASGMTGVNEQFF.

V and J are TRBV29-1 and TRBJ2-5, with a weak D call TRBD1 (6 bases). Germline values: CDR1 SQVTM, CDR2 ANQGSEA. With 6 bases removed from V and 2 bases from J, the gap between germline ends came to 16 bases. This CDR3 spans 14 amino acids. The CDR3 coding sequence is TGCAGCGTGAGGGGGTCCGCGGAACAAGAGACCCAGTACTTC. This translates into CSVRGSAEQETQYF.

The rearrangement joins TRBV7-2 to TRBJ1-2; D is ambiguous. Germline loops: CDR1 SGHTA, CDR2 FQGNSA. V shed 5 bases and J shed 6 bases, with 16 bases lying between them. There are 14 residues in the CDR3. CDR3 nucleotide sequence: TGTGCCAGCAGCCCCCCGGGAGTCCCCAATGGCTACACCTTC. This translates into CASSPPGVPNGYTF.

This rearrangement joins TRBV7-2 to TRBJ2-2; weak D call: TRBD2 (6 bases). This CDR3 region has 15 residues. The germline V and J ends were trimmed by 7 bases and 6 bases, with 18 bases remaining between them. CDR1 and CDR2 from the germline V gene are SGHTA and FQGNSA. Here the CDR3 reads CASTPSGDGSGELFF. For the CDR3, the DNA is TGTGCCAGCACCCCCTCGGGAGATGGGTCCGGGGAGCTGTTTTTT.

The V gene is TRBV6-5, the J gene TRBJ2-1, with D possibly being TRBD2 (5 bases). The germline V gene has CDR1 MNHEY and CDR2 SVGAGI. Trimming stripped 2 bases from V and 6 bases from J, with 11 bases between. This CDR3 region has 14 residues. CDR3 residues: CASSYGRRPNEQFF. The CDR3 nucleotides are TGTGCCAGCAGTTACGGGAGAAGGCCCAATGAGCAGTTCTTC.